The source of this TCR beta chain is a study of T cell changes during pregnancy in multiple sclerosis. The CDR3 covers 14 residues. In germline, CDR1 is LNHNV, CDR2 YYDKDF (reference sequence). V was shortened by 1 base and J by 2 bases, with 9 bases between the two germline ends. TCRdb's copy holds only in-frame clones and misses some; the assay was immunoSEQ multiplex PCR. The repertoire includes about 40,000 clones, around 90% of them detected once, and roughly 0.5% sits in the top ten. The chain links TRBV15 to TRBJ2-7, with a tentative D call TRBD2 (5 bases). This sample comprised CD4+ T cells from peripheral blood mononuclear cells, obtained in the second trimester of pregnancy. The TCR comes from a female donor in good health, enrolled as a control in a pregnancy study. CDR3 sequence: CATSRVGVPYEQYF. CDR3 bases: TGTGCCACCAGCAGAGTCGGGGTTCCCTACGAGCAGTACTTC.